This T cell receptor (beta chain) was obtained from a study of T cells after yellow fever vaccination. TCR cDNA was made by 5'RACE template switching, adding a universal primer site and UMIs. TCRdb re-analysed the 5' RACE reads in MiXCR, keeping a single row per CDR3 protein. The table lists 300,000 to 350,000 distinct CDR3 sequences, roughly 4.3% of them singletons. The receptor was derived from a man aged 18 to 35 who received the YFV17D yellow fever vaccine. The sample consisted of PBMCs, taken 15 days after the yellow fever booster vaccination.

The CDR3 DNA is TGTGCCAGCAGCGGACAGACAGGATTTTACGCAGATACGCAGTATTTT. Translated, it gives CASSGQTGFYADTQYF. The rearrangement links TRBV9 to TRBJ2-3, with D tentatively TRBD1 (6 bases). Germline assignment: CDR1 SGDLS and CDR2 YYNGEE. The length of the CDR3 is 16 residues. The V and J ends lost 3 bases and 4 bases respectively, with 18 bases between them.